The entry below describes one T cell receptor (beta chain). The source of the sample is a study of blood T cell repertoires in COVID-19. After removal of 0 bases from V and 7 bases from J, the junction contained 9 bases not matched to a gene. Germline V gene sequence: CDR1 LGHNA, CDR2 YSLEER. CDR3 length equals 17 residues. Here immunoSEQ multiplex PCR was the method, and the copy in TCRdb shows in-frame clones only, minus some. Seen here are approximately 300,000 clones, approximately 92% observed once, and the top ten hold around 20%. The source of this sequence is a woman aged 25-40 years who had recovered from COVID-19. Sequencing was performed on PBMCs or T cells enriched from blood (not recorded which). The chain links TRBV4-3 to TRBJ2-1; 10 positions match TRBD2. As DNA, the CDR3 is TGCGCCAGCAGCCAAGATCTGATGAGCGGGGGGGCGAATGAGCAGTTCTTC. Residues: CASSQDLMSGGANEQFF.